These 2 T cell receptor beta chains originate from one sample sequenced in a study of cytomegalovirus exposure and HLA in healthy donors. The PCR had 60 Vbeta and 13 Jbeta primers. Using immunoSEQ multiplex PCR, the repertoire was profiled, and TCRdb retains in-frame clones only, with some absent. The table lists some 130,000 clones, 70% to 80% of them singletons, with more than 3% in the top ten. Sequenced: PBMCs. The receptor set was obtained from a female donor in good health and CMV-seronegative.

V and J are TRBV7-2 and TRBJ2-1, with TRBD2 matching 14 bases. Trimming cost V 5 bases and J 7 bases; bases outside gene matches: 7. The CDR3 is made up of 16 amino acids. Germline V gene data show CDR1 as SGHTA and CDR2 as FQGNSA. The CDR3, as DNA: TGTGCCAGCAGCGTCGGACTAGCGGGGGGACTTAATGAGCAGTTCTTC. It translates to CASSVGLAGGLNEQFF.

The chain has TRBV7-3 and TRBJ1-6; maybe TRBD1 (5 bases). Between the trimmed V and J ends, which lost 5 bases and 6 bases, there was a span of 11 bases. Germline CDR1 SGHTA, CDR2 FQGTGA. The CDR3 is 14 amino acids. The CDR3 sequence is CASSLAGSNSPLHF. The CDR3 nucleotides are TGTGCCAGCAGCCTCGCAGGGTCTAATTCACCCCTCCACTTT.